One sample yielded the 17 T cell receptor beta chains listed below, sequenced in a study of CD4 T cells in relation to SARS-CoV-2 and coronaviruses. The unexposed donors gave CD4+ T cells in about 2010-2019, prior to COVID-19. After about 10 days of culture, CD4+ T cells were isolated. For these TCRs, the target antigens are not known. Libraries were prepared by immunoSEQ multiplex PCR; TCRdb keeps only in-frame clonotypes and omits some of them. Of about 20,000 clones in the sample, 65% to 70% were seen once. The sequencing sample was made of CD4+ T cells from PBMCs, cultured in vitro. The receptors come from a human donor in good health.

CDR3: CASSQEATDYSNQPQHF. The CDR3 DNA is TGCGCCAGCAGCCAAGAGGCCACAGATTATAGCAATCAGCCCCAGCATTTT. The chain has TRBV4-1 and TRBJ1-5, with D unresolved. The CDR3 totals 17 residues. Germline assignment: CDR1 MGHRA and CDR2 YSYEKL. The V end was cut by 0 bases, the J end by 0 bases, with 12 bases between.

This clone was observed a single time. V and J are TRBV5-1 and TRBJ2-2, with D tentatively TRBD2 (6 bases). The CDR3 is made up of 16 amino acids. Germline-derived CDR1 and CDR2 are SGHRS and YFSETQ. V was cut by 0 bases and J by 5 bases, with 14 bases left in between. CDR3 coding DNA: TGCGCCAGCAGCTTGGTCGGTAGCGGTGAAACCGGGGAGCTGTTTTTT. This encodes CASSLVGSGETGELFF.

CDR3 residues: CASSLASSQSGGTEAFF. DNA for the CDR3: TGTGCCAGCAGCTTAGCGTCTTCACAGTCGGGGGGCACTGAAGCTTTCTTT. The rearrangement uses TRBV7-6 and TRBJ1-1, with D perhaps matching TRBD1 (5 bases). The length of the CDR3 is 17 residues. The ends were cut back, 0 bases at V and 4 bases at J, with 18 bases in the middle. CDR1 is SGHVS, CDR2 FNYEAQ, per germline. The variable domain in full, with the rest retrieved from reference TRBV7-6 and TRBJ1-1, is GAGVSQSPRYKVTKRGQDVALRCDPISGHVSLYWYRQALGQGPEFLTYFNYEAQQDKSGLPNDRFSAERPEGSISTLTIQRTEQRDSAMYRCASSLASSQSGGTEAFFGQGTRLTVV.

The chain carries TRBV11-3 and TRBJ1-1, with 9 nucleotides matching TRBD1. Germline CDR1 is SGHNT and CDR2 is YENEEA. This CDR3 has 15 amino acids. V was clipped by 5 bases and J by 4 bases; unmatched bases: 8. The CDR3 coding sequence is TGTGCCAGCAGCCCCGGGACAGGGATTATCACTGAAGCTTTCTTT. Its protein is CASSPGTGIITEAFF.

The chain uses TRBV24-1 and TRBJ2-1, with 8 nucleotides matching TRBD1. The CDR3 runs to 13 residues. Germline assignment: CDR1 KGHDR and CDR2 SFDVKD. The J segment lost 10 bases and the V segment lost 7 bases, leaving 8 bases of the junction unmatched. The CDR3 DNA follows: TGTGCCACCAGCCAACTGACAGGGGTCGAGCAGTTCTTC. Its translation: CATSQLTGVEQFF.

V and J are TRBV29-1 and TRBJ1-3; D is uncertain. The CDR3 loop spans 13 amino acids. In germline, CDR1 is SQVTM, CDR2 ANQGSEA. V was clipped by 8 bases and J by 1 base, with 12 bases between them. This CDR3 is CSTSGSSGNTIYF. The CDR3 DNA is TGCAGCACCTCAGGCAGTTCTGGAAACACCATATATTTT.

This CDR3 is CASSKLTPGTPRTAFF. DNA for the CDR3: TGTGCCAGCAGCAAACTCACCCCCGGGACTCCTCGAACGGCTTTCTTT. V usage is TRBV21-1 and J usage is TRBJ1-1. TRBV21-1 is a known pseudogene. The CDR3 totals 16 residues.

In DNA form, the CDR3 reads TGTGCCAGCAGTTACCGGACAGGGGAAACCGGGGAGCTGTTTTTT. Protein: CASSYRTGETGELFF. The rearrangement uses TRBV6-7 and TRBJ2-2, with 9 bases matching TRBD1. TRBV6-7 is marked as an open reading frame, function uncertain. Trimming at V came to 2 bases and at J to 5 bases, leaving 3 bases not matched to a gene. The CDR3 runs 15 residues.

The rearrangement uses TRBV6-6 and TRBJ1-4, with 9 bases matching TRBD1. The CDR3 is 16 residues long. V lost 5 bases to trimming and J lost 0 bases; unmatched junction nucleotides: 4. Germline V lookup: CDR1 MNHNY, CDR2 SVGAGI (reference sequence). The CDR3 coding sequence is TGTGCCAGCAGTCCAACAGGGGGCTCAACTAATGAAAAACTGTTTTTT. Encoded protein: CASSPTGGSTNEKLFF.

The chain joins TRBV10-3 to TRBJ1-6; TRBD1 aligns across 10 bases. J was trimmed by 12 bases and V by 5 bases; bases with no gene match: 7. The CDR3 spans 14 residues. Germline V gene data show CDR1 as ENHRY and CDR2 as SYGVKD. CDR3 sequence (DNA): TGTGCCATCAGTTCGGGACAGGGGTCGAAACCCCTCCACTTT. It specifies CAISSGQGSKPLHF.

This clone was counted only a few times. The rearrangement uses TRBV29-1 and TRBJ1-2, with D possibly TRBD1 on 5 matching bases. Between the trimmed V and J ends, which lost 3 bases and 2 bases, there was a span of 13 bases. The CDR3 covers 14 residues. Germline CDR1 and CDR2: SQVTM and ANQGSEA. The CDR3 nucleotides are TGCAGCGTTGATAGGACACCCGGAAACTATGGCTACACCTTC. This codes for CSVDRTPGNYGYTF.

V is TRBV2 and J is TRBJ1-1, with a possible D match to TRBD1 (6 bases). Germline CDR1 is SNHLY and CDR2 is FYNNEI. With 7 bases removed from V and 0 bases from J, the gap between germline ends came to 15 bases. This CDR3 region has 15 residues. CDR3 nucleotide sequence: TGTGCCAGCACCCGATGGGGGGGGCTGAACACTGAAGCTTTCTTT. This translates into CASTRWGGLNTEAFF.

The chain is built from TRBV6-5 and TRBJ2-7, with a tentative D call TRBD1 (6 bases). This CDR3 spans 14 amino acids. CDR1 is MNHEY, CDR2 SVGAGI, per germline. V lost 6 bases and J 3 bases, leaving 15 bases between the germline ends. CDR3 nucleotide sequence: TGTGCCAGCAGACCCGGGACACTAGGCTACGAGCAGTACTTC. Protein: CASRPGTLGYEQYF.

The chain couples TRBV6-2 or TRBV6-3 to TRBJ1-2; D possibly corresponds to TRBD1 (6 bases). The germline V gene has CDR1 MNHEY and CDR2 SVGEGT. The CDR3 loop spans 12 amino acids. V lost 5 bases to trimming and J lost 2 bases, with 6 bases between them. This CDR3 is CASSGQNYGYTF. The CDR3 DNA sequence: TGTGCCAGCAGTGGACAGAACTATGGCTACACCTTC.

The V and J genes are TRBV5-3 and TRBJ2-6; D uncertain. TRBV5-3 falls under the ORF class, with uncertain function. This CDR3 has 15 amino acids. The V end lost 0 bases, the J end lost 3 bases, and 7 bases lay between the germline ends. DNA of the CDR3: TGTGCCAGAAGCTTGGAGGGCGGTGGGGCCAACGTCCTGACTTTC. It yields the protein CARSLEGGGANVLTF.

The chain carries TRBV5-1 and TRBJ1-1, with a possible D match to TRBD1 (5 bases). The CDR3 spans 13 residues. V was cut by 0 bases and J by 3 bases, with 6 bases left in between. The germline gives CDR1 SGHRS, CDR2 YFSETQ. In DNA form, the CDR3 reads TGCGCCAGCAGCTTGGGGGGGGACACTGAAGCTTTCTTT. Translating it yields CASSLGGDTEAFF.

This rearrangement joins TRBV10-3 to TRBJ1-6, with 8 bases lining up with TRBD1. This CDR3 has 17 residues. The V segment lost 2 bases and the J segment 6 bases; nucleotides outside the gene matches: 9. CDR1 and CDR2 (germline): ENHRY, SYGVKD. The chain's CDR3 is CAISEKWTGPFNSPLHF. Here the CDR3 DNA reads TGTGCCATCAGTGAGAAGTGGACAGGGCCTTTTAATTCACCCCTCCACTTT.